This is a list of T cell receptor beta chains from one sample in a study of CD8 T cells in Susac syndrome. TCRdb redid the calling of the immunoSEQ multiplex PCR reads with MiXCR, one entry per CDR3 protein. The sample includes some 180,000 distinct CDR3 sequences, about 91% seen only once; the top ten take approximately 0.086%. The sample comprised CD4+ T cells from PBMCs. The receptors originated from a human donor with Susac syndrome. The CDR3 runs from the conserved cysteine through the conserved F or W. The D gene is left open where the match is weak. A clone size is listed for some rows: how often the clone was seen (once, few, many), or a class if it is expanded.

clone size: -; J gene: TRBJ2-1; V gene: TRBV5-1; D gene: -; CDR3 protein: CASSPGGNNEQFF; CDR3 DNA: TGCGCCAGCAGCCCTGGGGGGAACAATGAGCAGTTCTTC
clone size: -; J gene: TRBJ2-7; V gene: TRBV7-6; D gene: -; CDR3 protein: CASSLGGRSSYEQYF; CDR3 DNA: TGTGCCAGCAGCTTAGGAGGGCGTAGCTCCTACGAGCAGTACTTC
clone size: -; J gene: TRBJ2-1; V gene: TRBV7-8; D gene: -; CDR3 protein: CASSRRQSYNEQFF; CDR3 DNA: TGTGCCAGCAGCCGGAGACAGTCCTACAATGAGCAGTTCTTC
clone size: -; J gene: TRBJ2-7; V gene: TRBV6-7; D gene: -; CDR3 protein: CASSPDEQYF; CDR3 DNA: TGTGCCAGCAGTCCCGACGAGCAGTACTTC
clone size: -; J gene: TRBJ2-7; V gene: TRBV18; D gene: -; CDR3 protein: CASSPSGSNYEQYF; CDR3 DNA: TGTGCCAGCTCACCCTCGGGTTCTAACTACGAGCAGTACTTC
clone size: -; J gene: TRBJ1-1; V gene: TRBV29-1; D gene: -; CDR3 protein: CSVAGDTEAFF; CDR3 DNA: TGCAGCGTTGCGGGTGACACTGAAGCTTTCTTT
clone size: -; J gene: TRBJ2-7; V gene: TRBV20-1; D gene: TRBD2; CDR3 protein: CSARDRGQGGHF; CDR3 DNA: TGCAGTGCTAGAGATCGAGGGCAGGGAGGGCACTTC
clone size: -; J gene: TRBJ2-3; V gene: TRBV6-7; D gene: TRBD1; CDR3 protein: CASSPYRGDTQYF; CDR3 DNA: TGTGCCAGCAGTCCTTACAGGGGAGATACGCAGTATTTT
clone size: -; J gene: TRBJ1-5; V gene: TRBV19; D gene: -; CDR3 protein: CAIRGEVGQPQHF; CDR3 DNA: TGTGCCATTCGTGGCGAGGTTGGGCAGCCCCAGCATTTT
clone size: -; J gene: TRBJ2-1; V gene: TRBV3-1; D gene: TRBD2; CDR3 protein: CASSQGRLADRIRGEQFF; CDR3 DNA: TGTGCCAGCAGCCAAGGTCGACTAGCGGATAGGATACGTGGTGAGCAGTTCTTC
clone size: few; J gene: TRBJ1-1; V gene: TRBV5-1; D gene: TRBD1; CDR3 protein: CASSRTGDTEAFF; CDR3 DNA: TGCGCCAGCAGTCGTACAGGGGACACTGAAGCTTTCTTT
clone size: -; J gene: TRBJ2-1; V gene: TRBV5-1; D gene: TRBD2; CDR3 protein: CASSLGLAGVNEQFF; CDR3 DNA: TGCGCCAGCAGCTTGGGACTAGCGGGAGTCAATGAGCAGTTCTTC
clone size: -; J gene: TRBJ1-1; V gene: TRBV4-1; D gene: -; CDR3 protein: CASSQDEIPNTEAFF; CDR3 DNA: TGCGCCAGCAGCCAAGATGAAATCCCGAACACTGAAGCTTTCTTT
clone size: once; J gene: TRBJ2-3; V gene: TRBV12-3/TRBV12-4; D gene: -; CDR3 protein: CASSVGMRTDTQYF; CDR3 DNA: TGTGCCAGCAGCGTGGGAATGCGCACAGATACGCAGTATTTT
clone size: -; J gene: TRBJ1-6; V gene: TRBV4-2; D gene: -; CDR3 protein: CASSQDLQGNNSPLHF; CDR3 DNA: TGTGCCAGCAGCCAAGACCTACAGGGAAATAATTCACCCCTCCACTTT
clone size: -; J gene: TRBJ2-5; V gene: TRBV6-2/TRBV6-3; D gene: TRBD2; CDR3 protein: CASSYLASGGETQYF; CDR3 DNA: TGTGCCAGCAGTTACTTGGCTAGCGGGGGTGAGACCCAGTACTTC
clone size: -; J gene: TRBJ1-2; V gene: TRBV6-5; D gene: -; CDR3 protein: CASSWSRGVIGYTF; CDR3 DNA: TGTGCCAGCAGTTGGTCCAGAGGGGTGATTGGCTACACCTTC
clone size: -; J gene: TRBJ2-7; V gene: TRBV20-1; D gene: TRBD1; CDR3 protein: CSARADRDEQYF; CDR3 DNA: TGCAGTGCTAGAGCCGACAGGGACGAGCAGTACTTC
clone size: -; J gene: TRBJ2-1; V gene: TRBV21-1; D gene: -; CDR3 protein: CASSKPRYEQFF; CDR3 DNA: TGTGCCAGCAGCAAGCCTAGGTATGAGCAGTTCTTC
clone size: -; J gene: TRBJ2-3; V gene: TRBV6-5; D gene: TRBD2; CDR3 protein: CASSYSRLAGTSTDTQYF; CDR3 DNA: TGTGCCAGCAGTTACTCCCGACTAGCGGGGACCAGCACAGATACGCAGTATTTT
clone size: -; J gene: TRBJ2-7; V gene: TRBV20-1; D gene: -; CDR3 protein: CSASNHAYEQYF; CDR3 DNA: TGCAGTGCTAGTAATCATGCCTACGAGCAGTACTTC
clone size: once; J gene: TRBJ2-7; V gene: TRBV27; D gene: -; CDR3 protein: CASGFTWRDEQYF; CDR3 DNA: TGTGCCAGCGGATTCACATGGAGGGACGAGCAGTACTTC
clone size: -; J gene: TRBJ1-1; V gene: TRBV18; D gene: -; CDR3 protein: CASSPYRVENTEAFF; CDR3 DNA: TGTGCCAGCTCACCCTACAGGGTGGAAAACACTGAAGCTTTCTTT
clone size: -; J gene: TRBJ2-1; V gene: TRBV7-2; D gene: TRBD2; CDR3 protein: CASSSTSGPYNEQFF; CDR3 DNA: TGTGCCAGCAGCTCGACTAGCGGGCCTTACAATGAGCAGTTCTTC
clone size: -; J gene: TRBJ2-3; V gene: TRBV5-1; D gene: -; CDR3 protein: CASSLGRTTDTQYF; CDR3 DNA: TGCGCCAGCAGCCTAGGCAGGACAACAGATACGCAGTATTTT
clone size: -; J gene: TRBJ1-5; V gene: TRBV30; D gene: -; CDR3 protein: CAWSVQGTQPQHF; CDR3 DNA: TGTGCCTGGAGTGTACAGGGCACTCAGCCCCAGCATTTT
clone size: -; J gene: TRBJ1-2; V gene: TRBV6-5; D gene: -; CDR3 protein: CASSRQEGVPYGYTF; CDR3 DNA: TGTGCCAGCAGTCGACAAGAAGGGGTTCCCTATGGCTACACCTTC
clone size: -; J gene: TRBJ1-6; V gene: TRBV7-2; D gene: TRBD1; CDR3 protein: CASSFRTGGHNSPLHF; CDR3 DNA: TGTGCCAGCAGCTTTAGAACAGGGGGCCATAATTCACCCCTCCACTTT
clone size: -; J gene: TRBJ2-1; V gene: TRBV20-1; D gene: -; CDR3 protein: CSAPPGDGRFYEQFF; CDR3 DNA: TGCAGTGCCCCCCCCGGGGACGGGCGGTTCTATGAGCAGTTCTTC
clone size: -; J gene: TRBJ1-4; V gene: TRBV12-3/TRBV12-4; D gene: -; CDR3 protein: CASSLQQGEKLFF; CDR3 DNA: TGTGCCAGCAGTTTGCAGCAGGGCGAAAAACTGTTTTTT
clone size: -; J gene: TRBJ1-1; V gene: TRBV18; D gene: TRBD1; CDR3 protein: CASSPGQGGRTEAFF; CDR3 DNA: TGTGCCAGCTCACCCGGACAGGGCGGAAGGACTGAAGCTTTCTTT